Shown below are 20 T cell receptor beta chains from a single sample sequenced in a study of T cells in localized non-small cell lung cancer. The table came from immunoSEQ multiplex PCR; TCRdb's copy has only in-frame clones and leaves some out. The repertoire holds roughly 1,800 clones, with more than 30% as singletons. The material was lung tumor tissue, obtained before any cancer treatment. The receptors were gathered from an older female donor with stage II squamous cell lung carcinoma.

The rearrangement links TRBV29-1 to TRBJ1-5, with no clear D. Germline values: CDR1 SQVTM, CDR2 ANQGSEA. V lost 8 bases and J 0 bases, leaving 8 bases between the germline ends. This CDR3 region has 12 residues. This CDR3 reads CSLRNSNQPQHF. The CDR3 bases are TGCAGCCTTAGAAATAGCAATCAGCCCCAGCATTTT. Full variable domain (rest looked up from reference TRBV29-1 and TRBJ1-5): SAVISQKPSRDICQRGTSLTIQCQVDSQVTMMFWYRQQPGQSLTLIATANQGSEATYESGFVIDKFPISRPNLTFSTLTVSNMSPEDSSIYLCSLRNSNQPQHFGDGTRLSIL.

The V call is TRBV18, the J call TRBJ2-3; 8 bases match TRBD2. Germline V gives CDR1 KGHSH, CDR2 LQKENI. The CDR3 runs 12 residues. The trim removed 8 bases at V and 3 bases at J, leaving 1 base unmatched. The CDR3 is CASRGGTDTQYF. The CDR3 DNA reads as TGTGCCAGCCGGGGGGGGACAGATACGCAGTATTTT.

This clone turned up a few times. The CDR3 protein is CASSPAGGSGGYTF. In nucleotides, the CDR3 is TGTGCCAGCAGCCCGGCCGGGGGCTCTGGTGGCTACACCTTC. This chain links TRBV11-3 with TRBJ1-2; the D gene is possibly TRBD1 (6 bases). With 5 bases removed from V and 7 bases from J, the gap between germline ends came to 17 bases. Germline V gene lookup returns CDR1 SGHNT and CDR2 YENEEA. This CDR3 is 14 amino acids long.

The table lists this clone with a few counts. The J gene is TRBJ2-1, the V gene TRBV11-3, with no clear D. This CDR3 has 17 residues. Trimming cost V 5 bases and J 0 bases, with 17 bases left between them. CDR1 is SGHNT, CDR2 YENEEA, per germline. CDR3 DNA: TGTGCCAGCAGCCCGAAGTTGGGCAAGAGCTCCTACAATGAGCAGTTCTTC. Amino acid sequence: CASSPKLGKSSYNEQFF.

Judged by abundance, this clone is large. The chain links TRBV11-3 to TRBJ1-1, with D possibly matching TRBD1 (6 bases). This CDR3 comprises 15 residues. V lost 5 bases to trimming and J lost 0 bases, with 13 bases between them. Germline V gene sequence: CDR1 SGHNT, CDR2 YENEEA. The DNA of the CDR3 is TGTGCCAGCAGCCCTATAGGACAGTTGAACACTGAAGCTTTCTTT. Translating it yields CASSPIGQLNTEAFF.

The chain recombines TRBV6-8 with TRBJ1-1, with TRBD1 as a possible D gene (5 bases). Trimming stripped 0 bases from V and 0 bases from J, with 14 bases between. The CDR3 is 17 residues long. The germline V gene encodes CDR1 MNHGY and CDR2 SAAAGT. CDR3 in amino acids: CASSYSIVAGMNTEAFF. The CDR3, as DNA: TGTGCCAGCAGTTACTCGATTGTGGCAGGGATGAACACTGAAGCTTTCTTT.

The V and J genes are TRBV28 and TRBJ1-2; 7 bases align to TRBD1. CDR3 length: 15 residues. After removal of 8 bases from V and 0 bases from J, the junction contained 9 bases not matched to a gene. Germline CDR1 MDHEN, CDR2 SYDVKM. As DNA, the CDR3 is TGTGCCAGCCGAGAGGACAGGTTGTCTAACTATGGCTACACCTTC. It encodes CASREDRLSNYGYTF.

The rearrangement uses TRBV19 and TRBJ1-4; D is possibly TRBD1 (5 bases). The CDR3 sequence is 18 residues long. V was trimmed by 1 base and J by 2 bases, leaving 17 bases between them. CDR1 and CDR2 (germline): LNHDA, SQIVND (reference sequence). In nucleotides, the CDR3 is TGTGCCAGTAGTATAGTTAGCGACCCACGGGGGACTAATGAAAAACTGTTTTTT. Amino acids: CASSIVSDPRGTNEKLFF. Full variable domain (outside the CDR3, taken from reference TRBV19 and TRBJ1-4): DGGITQSPKYLFRKEGQNVTLSCEQNLNHDAMYWYRQDPGQGLRLIYYSQIVNDFQKGDIAEGYSVSREKKESFPLTVTSAQKNPTAFYLCASSIVSDPRGTNEKLFFGSGTQLSVL.

The chain couples TRBV5-1 to TRBJ2-3; D perhaps matches TRBD1 (5 bases). The ends were cut back, 3 bases at V and 2 bases at J, with 10 bases in the middle. Per the germline V gene, CDR1 is SGHRS and CDR2 is YFSETQ. This CDR3 comprises 14 residues. The CDR3 loop reads CASSSGLPTDTQYF. As DNA, the CDR3 is TGCGCCAGCAGCTCAGGGCTTCCCACAGATACGCAGTATTTT.

The gene calls are TRBV6-8 and TRBJ1-3; D possibly corresponds to TRBD1 (6 bases). Germline-derived CDR1 and CDR2 are MNHGY and SAAAGT. The V end was cut by 0 bases, the J end by 9 bases, with 12 bases between. This CDR3 contains 14 residues. In nucleotides, the CDR3 is TGTGCCAGCAGTTACTCGAGACAGGCTCTCACCATATATTTT. Amino acid sequence: CASSYSRQALTIYF.

The chain employs TRBV14 and TRBJ2-7, with D tentatively TRBD2 (6 bases). With 1 base removed from V and 4 bases from J, the gap between germline ends came to 17 bases. The CDR3 length is 16 residues. Looked up from germline, CDR1 is SGHDN and CDR2 is FVKESK. The CDR3 protein is CASSQGSASDSYEQYF. For the CDR3, the DNA is TGTGCCAGCAGCCAAGGTTCGGCTAGCGATTCATACGAGCAGTACTTC. Full variable domain (remainder filled in from reference TRBV14 and TRBJ2-7): EAGVTQFPSHSVIEKGQTVTLRCDPISGHDNLYWYRRVMGKEIKFLLHFVKESKQDESGMPNNRFLAERTGGTYSTLKVQPAELEDSGVYFCASSQGSASDSYEQYFGPGTRLTVT.

The V and J genes are TRBV4-1 and TRBJ1-1; TRBD1 is a possible D gene (5 bases). Between the trimmed V and J ends, which lost 1 base and 6 bases, there was a span of 12 bases. Germline values: CDR1 MGHRA, CDR2 YSYEKL. This CDR3 has 14 amino acids. The CDR3 loop reads CASSQGGGGAEAFF. The CDR3 nucleotides read TGCGCCAGCAGCCAAGGTGGAGGAGGGGCTGAAGCTTTCTTT.

The rearrangement links TRBV11-3 to TRBJ2-1; 9 nucleotides agree with TRBD2. The ends lost 3 bases at V and 0 bases at J; junction bases unmatched: 3. This CDR3 contains 16 residues. Germline V CDR1 and CDR2: SGHNT, YENEEA. As DNA, the CDR3 is TGTGCCAGCAGCTTGGGTAGCGGGGGCTCCTACAATGAGCAGTTCTTC. Translated: CASSLGSGGSYNEQFF.

By share, this clone ranks as medium-sized. The genes are TRBV11-3 and TRBJ1-2, with D hard to call. The V end was cut by 3 bases, the J end by 2 bases, with 19 bases between. CDR1 and CDR2 (germline): SGHNT, YENEEA. This CDR3 has 17 residues. DNA of the CDR3: TGTGCCAGCAGCTTTAATGACTTATTTGTGTGGAACTATGGCTACACCTTC. It yields the protein CASSFNDLFVWNYGYTF.

This clone was picked up a small number of times. This chain links TRBV6-8 with TRBJ1-2; perhaps TRBD1 as D (5 bases). The V gene lost 10 bases and the J gene lost 3 bases, with 15 bases spanning the gap. The CDR3 contains 13 residues. Germline V gives CDR1 MNHGY, CDR2 SAAAGT. The CDR3 sequence: CAIQAGGDYGYTF. DNA for the CDR3: TGTGCCATCCAAGCAGGAGGGGACTATGGCTACACCTTC.

The chain links TRBV19 to TRBJ1-2; 9 bases agree with TRBD1. V lost 6 bases to trimming and J lost 1 base; unmatched junction nucleotides: 3. This CDR3 has 14 amino acids. Germline loops: CDR1 LNHDA, CDR2 SQIVND (reference sequence). For the CDR3, the DNA is TGTGCCAGTAGCGGACAGGGGAATAACTATGGCTACACCTTC. It codes for CASSGQGNNYGYTF.

The rearrangement uses TRBV18 and TRBJ1-1; D is perhaps TRBD1 (5 bases). Trimming removed 3 bases from V and 4 bases from J, with 12 bases in between. CDR1 and CDR2 from the germline V gene are KGHSH and LQKENI. The CDR3 extends over 14 amino acids. CDR3 sequence (DNA): TGTGCCAGCTCACCGCGCCAGGGAGGCACTGAAGCTTTCTTT. Its protein is CASSPRQGGTEAFF.

J is TRBJ2-5 and V is TRBV18; D gene uncertain. V shed 3 bases and J shed 5 bases, with 13 bases lying between them. The CDR3 totals 14 residues. From germline, CDR1 is KGHSH and CDR2 LQKENI. The DNA of the CDR3 is TGTGCCAGCTCACCCCCAACAGCCGCCGAGACCCAGTACTTC. The encoded protein is CASSPPTAAETQYF.

The gene calls are TRBV29-1 and TRBJ1-2; possible D gene TRBD1, 5 bases. Germline assignment: CDR1 SQVTM and CDR2 ANQGSEA. Between the trimmed V and J ends, which lost 4 bases and 5 bases, there was a span of 11 bases. CDR3 length: 12 amino acids. The CDR3 nucleotides read TGCAGCGTTGTAGGGCAGGGTTATGGCTACACCTTC. Translating it yields CSVVGQGYGYTF.

This clone was recorded only once. The chain combines TRBV30 with TRBJ2-1; 8 bases are a match to TRBD1. CDR3 length: 12 amino acids. Trimming cost V 7 bases and J 10 bases; bases outside gene matches: 9. In germline, CDR1 is GTSNPN, CDR2 SVGIG (reference sequence). The CDR3 DNA reads TGTGCCTTGAACAGGGGGGTCAACGAGCAGTTCTTC. Residues: CALNRGVNEQFF.